The 23 T cell receptor beta chains below were found in one sample sequenced in a study of long-term antiretroviral therapy in people with HIV (dated by TCRdb to the early 2020s). Sequencing of the TRB variable region was done with the immunoSEQ hsTCRB v3.0 assay at survey level resolution. As stored in TCRdb, this immuneACCESS dataset retains in-frame rearrangements with V and J assigned. A fraction of the clones does not appear; measured against another copy, unresolved V genes explain less than half of the discrepancy, and the remainder lacks a known reason. Across this sample there are approximately 22,000 clones, with roughly 84% seen only once. About 2.4% of the sample is in the top ten clones. Sequencing was performed on unsorted PBMCs, taken 3 years after starting antiretroviral therapy. The receptor source for this set is a man aged 45-65 years with HIV.

The V gene is TRBV7-9, the J gene TRBJ2-5; TRBD1 agrees at 7 bases. The ends lost 5 bases at V and 2 bases at J; junction bases unmatched: 5. CDR3 length equals 14 residues. Germline loops: CDR1 SEHNR, CDR2 FQNEAQ (reference sequence). The CDR3 DNA sequence: TGTGCCAGCAGCCTGACAGGGTATCAAGAGACCCAGTACTTC. Its translation: CASSLTGYQETQYF.

J is TRBJ2-2 and V is TRBV2; D gene unclear. V gave up 1 base and J gave up 2 bases, with 8 bases separating them. This CDR3 has 15 residues. The V gene's germline CDR1 is SNHLY and CDR2 FYNNEI. CDR3 nucleotide sequence: TGTGCCAGCAGTGAAGGGTGGATTAACACCGGGGAGCTGTTTTTT. Translated, it gives CASSEGWINTGELFF.

The chain couples TRBV2 to TRBJ2-7, with TRBD2 identical over 13 bases. V gave up 4 bases and J gave up 4 bases; unmatched junction bases: 10. Germline CDR1 SNHLY, CDR2 FYNNEI. This CDR3 spans 17 amino acids. In DNA, the CDR3 is TGTGCCAGCAGTGGAGGACTAGCGGGAGCAAATACTTACGAGCAGTACTTC. Protein: CASSGGLAGANTYEQYF.

The gene calls are TRBV7-9 and TRBJ1-1; D is perhaps TRBD1 (6 bases). The CDR3 consists of 15 residues. The V gene's germline CDR1 is SEHNR and CDR2 FQNEAQ (reference sequence). The V and J ends lost 6 bases and 1 base respectively, with 15 bases between them. Here the CDR3 reads CASRGKTGSNTEAFF. The CDR3 DNA follows: TGTGCCAGCAGAGGAAAGACAGGATCGAACACTGAAGCTTTCTTT.

The chain carries TRBV7-2 and TRBJ2-7; D not resolved. This CDR3 spans 11 amino acids. Germline values: CDR1 SGHTA, CDR2 FQGNSA. Trimming removed 5 bases at V and 7 bases at J, with 9 bases between. CDR3 nucleotide sequence: TGTGCCAGCAGCCGAGGTTGGGAGCAGTACTTC. Its protein is CASSRGWEQYF.

The chain combines TRBV4-3 with TRBJ1-2; no definite D call. This CDR3 is built from 15 residues. V shed 0 bases and J shed 5 bases, with 13 bases lying between them. CDR1 LGHNA and CDR2 YSLEER come from the germline V gene. CDR3 amino acids: CASSQEVGNWYGYTF. The CDR3 bases are TGCGCCAGCAGCCAAGAGGTCGGGAATTGGTATGGCTACACCTTC.

V usage is TRBV6-1 and J usage is TRBJ1-1, with D hard to call. Trimming removed 2 bases from V and 11 bases from J, with 3 bases in between. Germline V gene sequence: CDR1 MNHNS, CDR2 SASEGT. This CDR3 contains 9 residues. As DNA, the CDR3 is TGTGCCAGCAGTGAAAAGGCTTTCTTT. It yields the protein CASSEKAFF.

This sequence joins TRBV4-1 and TRBJ2-7; 11 bases match TRBD2. The junction had 6 bases not matched to a gene; V was cut back by 6 bases and J by 2 bases. The CDR3 consists of 15 residues. From germline, CDR1 is MGHRA and CDR2 YSYEKL. The CDR3 nucleotides are TGCGCCAGCAGGACTTTAGCGGGAGGGACCTACGAGCAGTACTTC. It encodes CASRTLAGGTYEQYF.

This chain joins TRBV4-3 and TRBJ1-5; tentatively, D is TRBD1 (6 bases). Germline CDR1 LGHNA, CDR2 YSLEER. The V end was cut by 0 bases, the J end by 0 bases, with 9 bases between. CDR3 size: 16 residues. The CDR3 spells CASSQDLRGSNQPQHF. The DNA for the CDR3 is TGCGCCAGCAGCCAAGATCTCAGGGGTAGCAATCAGCCCCAGCATTTT.

The V gene is TRBV6-5, the J gene TRBJ2-7; D perhaps matches TRBD1 (7 bases). CDR1 MNHEY and CDR2 SVGAGI come from the germline V gene. The CDR3 consists of 16 residues. Trimming shortened V by 2 bases and J by 7 bases, and 21 bases separated the two germline ends. CDR3 loop: CASSYRGGGAAPEQYF. In DNA form, the CDR3 reads TGTGCCAGCAGTTACAGAGGGGGCGGGGCGGCTCCGGAGCAGTACTTC.

The chain combines TRBV30 with TRBJ1-2, with D maybe TRBD1 (5 bases). This CDR3 has 14 residues. V dropped 0 bases and J dropped 4 bases, with 12 bases sitting between them. Germline V gene lookup returns CDR1 GTSNPN and CDR2 SVGIG (reference sequence). This CDR3 is CAWSVGQQGYGYTF. The CDR3 DNA reads as TGTGCCTGGAGTGTCGGGCAGCAGGGCTATGGCTACACCTTC. Filled out from reference TRBV30 and TRBJ1-2, the complete variable domain reads SQTIHQWPATLVQPVGSPLSLECTVEGTSNPNLYWYRQAAGRGLQLLFYSVGIGQISSEVPQNLSASRPQDRQFILSSKKLLLSDSGFYLCAWSVGQQGYGYTFGSGTRLTVV.

The V gene is TRBV10-3, the J gene TRBJ1-1; D unresolved. The CDR3 loop spans 16 amino acids. Germline lookup yields CDR1 ENHRY and CDR2 SYGVKD. V was trimmed by 0 bases and J by 5 bases, leaving 16 bases between them. The CDR3 protein is CAISESTREERTEAFF. In DNA form, the CDR3 reads TGTGCCATCAGTGAGTCGACTAGGGAGGAGAGGACTGAAGCTTTCTTT.

This clone was detected only once. The chain couples TRBV6-5 to TRBJ1-1; no clear D. CDR1 and CDR2 from the germline V gene are MNHEY and SVGAGI. V was shortened by 6 bases and J by 0 bases, with 14 bases between the two germline ends. The CDR3 loop spans 15 amino acids. The CDR3 loop reads CASRPNRPMNTEAFF. The CDR3 DNA reads TGTGCCAGCAGGCCGAATCGACCCATGAACACTGAAGCTTTCTTT.

This clone was seen a few times. The V call is TRBV11-2, the J call TRBJ1-6; possible D gene TRBD1, 6 bases. The CDR3 length is 14 residues. The germline gives CDR1 SGHAT, CDR2 FQNNGV. V dropped 7 bases and J dropped 13 bases, with 20 bases sitting between them. CDR3 protein: CASNPGGPGLPLHF. The CDR3 DNA is TGTGCCAGCAACCCCGGGGGGCCTGGGCTGCCCCTCCACTTT. The full variable domain, rest sourced from reference TRBV11-2 and TRBJ1-6, is EAGVAQSPRYKIIEKRQSVAFWCNPISGHATLYWYQQILGQGPKLLIQFQNNGVVDDSQLPKDRFSAERLKGVDSTLKIQPAKLEDSAVYLCASNPGGPGLPLHFGNGTRLTVT.

The J gene is TRBJ2-1, the V gene TRBV11-3, with 9 bases identical to TRBD2. The V gene end was trimmed by 0 bases and the J gene end by 6 bases; junction bases not matched to a gene: 12. This CDR3 region has 18 residues. Germline V gives CDR1 SGHNT, CDR2 YENEEA. Here the CDR3 reads CASSLDRGSGRYFNEQFF. The CDR3 DNA follows: TGTGCCAGCAGCTTAGATCGTGGTAGCGGGAGATATTTCAATGAGCAGTTCTTC.

This chain connects TRBV30 to TRBJ2-7; TRBD1 might be the D (5 bases). The germline V gene has CDR1 GTSNPN and CDR2 SVGIG (reference sequence). The CDR3 extends over 14 amino acids. V was shortened by 5 bases and J by 4 bases, with 18 bases between the two germline ends. The CDR3 sequence is CAWGALSGVYEQYF. CDR3 nucleotide sequence: TGTGCCTGGGGGGCTCTAAGTGGCGTGTACGAGCAGTACTTC.

The chain employs TRBV5-5 and TRBJ1-1; no firm D call. From germline, CDR1 is SGHKS and CDR2 YYEKEE (reference sequence). V was cut by 0 bases and J by 6 bases, with 6 bases left in between. CDR3 length: 12 amino acids. The CDR3 reads CASSLAFAEAFF. The CDR3 DNA is TGTGCCAGCAGCTTGGCTTTCGCTGAAGCTTTCTTT.

The chain employs TRBV7-9 and TRBJ1-4; 8 bases align to TRBD1. Unmatched junction bases numbered 7, after V lost 5 bases and J lost 8 bases. CDR3 length equals 14 residues. The germline CDR1 and CDR2 sequences are SEHNR and FQNEAQ (reference sequence). This CDR3 is CASSPDRGWEKLFF. The CDR3 nucleotides read TGTGCCAGCAGCCCTGACAGGGGATGGGAAAAACTGTTTTTT. Using reference TRBV7-9 and TRBJ1-4 for the parts outside the CDR3, the full variable domain is DTGVSQNPRHKITKRGQNVTFRCDPISEHNRLYWYRQTLGQGPEFLTYFQNEAQLEKSRLLSDRFSAERPKGSFSTLEIQRTEQGDSAMYLCASSPDRGWEKLFFGSGTQLSVL.

V usage is TRBV10-3 and J usage is TRBJ1-1; a weak D match, TRBD1 (5 bases). There are 14 residues in the CDR3. V was shortened by 7 bases and J by 4 bases, with 16 bases between the two germline ends. Germline CDR1 reads ENHRY; CDR2 reads SYGVKD. The CDR3 sequence: CAITQGTGITEAFF. The CDR3 DNA is TGTGCCATCACCCAGGGTACGGGCATCACTGAAGCTTTCTTT.

This clone was detected only once. The chain carries TRBV11-2 and TRBJ2-7; possible D gene TRBD2, 7 bases. This CDR3 is built from 13 residues. Per germline, CDR1 SGHAT and CDR2 FQNNGV. With 6 bases removed from V and 3 bases from J, the gap between germline ends came to 12 bases. CDR3 in DNA: TGTGCCAGCAGTAGGGGGGGCAGCTACGAGCAGTACTTC. It codes for CASSRGGSYEQYF.

V is TRBV30 and J is TRBJ2-3; TRBD2 is a possible D gene (6 bases). The CDR3 runs to 12 residues. Germline V gene lookup returns CDR1 GTSNPN and CDR2 SVGIG (reference sequence). V was clipped by 4 bases and J by 10 bases, with 15 bases between them. Here the CDR3 reads CAWTVGGRSQYF. CDR3 nucleotide sequence: TGTGCCTGGACGGTGGGGGGACGGTCGCAGTATTTT.

The chain couples TRBV11-2 to TRBJ2-2, with D uncertain. The CDR3 is made up of 13 amino acids. Trimming removed 5 bases at V and 2 bases at J, with 6 bases between. Germline values: CDR1 SGHAT, CDR2 FQNNGV. The CDR3 DNA is TGTGCCAGCAGCCTTGACAACACCGGGGAGCTGTTTTTT. This translates into CASSLDNTGELFF. Full variable domain (missing parts from reference TRBV11-2 and TRBJ2-2): EAGVAQSPRYKIIEKRQSVAFWCNPISGHATLYWYQQILGQGPKLLIQFQNNGVVDDSQLPKDRFSAERLKGVDSTLKIQPAKLEDSAVYLCASSLDNTGELFFGEGSRLTVL.

The chain combines TRBV7-2 with TRBJ2-1; D remains unclear. CDR3 length equals 14 residues. Germline V gives CDR1 SGHTA, CDR2 FQGNSA. The V gene lost 1 base and the J gene lost 3 bases, with 7 bases spanning the gap. The DNA of the CDR3 is TGTGCCAGCAGCTTAGAAGGTTACTACAATGAGCAGTTCTTC. It translates to CASSLEGYYNEQFF.